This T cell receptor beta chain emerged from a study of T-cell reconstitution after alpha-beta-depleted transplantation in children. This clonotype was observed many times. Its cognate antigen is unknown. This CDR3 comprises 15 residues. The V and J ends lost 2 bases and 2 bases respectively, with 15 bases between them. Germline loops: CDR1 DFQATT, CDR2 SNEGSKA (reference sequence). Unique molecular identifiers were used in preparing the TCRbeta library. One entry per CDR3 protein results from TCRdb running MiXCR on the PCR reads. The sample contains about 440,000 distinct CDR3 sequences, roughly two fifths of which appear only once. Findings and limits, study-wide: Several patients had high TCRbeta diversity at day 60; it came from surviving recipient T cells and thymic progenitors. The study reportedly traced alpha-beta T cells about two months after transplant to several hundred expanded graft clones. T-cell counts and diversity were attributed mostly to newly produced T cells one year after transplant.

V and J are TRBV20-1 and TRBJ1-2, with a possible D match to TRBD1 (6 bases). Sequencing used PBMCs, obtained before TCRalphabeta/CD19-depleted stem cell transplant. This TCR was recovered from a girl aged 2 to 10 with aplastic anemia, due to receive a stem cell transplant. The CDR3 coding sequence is TGCAGTGCTAGACCGTCAAGGACAGACAACTATGGCTACACCTTC. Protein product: CSARPSRTDNYGYTF.